Detailed here is one T cell receptor beta chain. The antigen is not known. Investigators excluded patients with uncontrolled infection, other autoimmune disease, pregnancy or lactation. Clinical symptoms, serum thyroxine and TRAb, thyroid ultrasound and orbital computed tomography were used for the diagnoses. From RNA transcripts, TCR beta CDR3 regions were amplified. An initial round of RT-PCR targeting the TCR CDR3 relied on the HTBI primer set. TCRdb used MiXCR to reprocess the multiplex PCR reads, holding one entry per CDR3 protein. The sample shows roughly 570,000 distinct CDR3 sequences, roughly 46% of them seen only once. The data originate from a study of T cells in Graves' hyperthyroidism and ophthalmopathy. Study results and caveats: A model built on 13 V-J features separated ophthalmopathy from stable hyperthyroidism. In validation, the model predicted ophthalmopathy. These predictions came a median about 6 months before onset.

From germline, CDR1 is SGHVS and CDR2 FNYEAQ. The CDR3 totals 15 residues. Trimming at V came to 5 bases and at J to 6 bases, leaving 8 bases not matched to a gene. This chain joins TRBV7-6 and TRBJ2-2; 8 nucleotides align to TRBD1. Material for sequencing was peripheral blood or thyroid tissue (not recorded which). This sequence was found in an adult woman with Graves' disease, either hyperthyroidism or ophthalmopathy (not recorded which). CDR3 nucleotides: TGTGCCAGCAGCCCGTGGACAGGGCGGGCCGGGGAGCTGTTTTTT. Protein: CASSPWTGRAGELFF.